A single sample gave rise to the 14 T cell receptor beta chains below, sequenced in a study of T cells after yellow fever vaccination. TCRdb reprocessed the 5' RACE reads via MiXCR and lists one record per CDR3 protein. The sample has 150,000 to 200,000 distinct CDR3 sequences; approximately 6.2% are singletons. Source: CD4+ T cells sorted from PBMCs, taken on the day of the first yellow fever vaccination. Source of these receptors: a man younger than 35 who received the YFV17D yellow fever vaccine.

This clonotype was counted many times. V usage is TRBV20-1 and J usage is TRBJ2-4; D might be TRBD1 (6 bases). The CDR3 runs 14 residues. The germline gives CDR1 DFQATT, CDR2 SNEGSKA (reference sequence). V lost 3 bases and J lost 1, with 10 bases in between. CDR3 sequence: CSASQGWAKNIQYF. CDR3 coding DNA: TGCAGTGCTAGTCAGGGGTGGGCCAAAAACATTCAGTACTTC.

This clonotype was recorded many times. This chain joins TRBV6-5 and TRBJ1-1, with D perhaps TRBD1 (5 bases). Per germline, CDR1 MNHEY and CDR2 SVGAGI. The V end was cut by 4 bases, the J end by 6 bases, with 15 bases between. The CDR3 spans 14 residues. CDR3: CASSSRGRAAEAFF. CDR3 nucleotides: TGTGCCAGCAGTTCTAGGGGCCGGGCGGCTGAAGCTTTCTTT.

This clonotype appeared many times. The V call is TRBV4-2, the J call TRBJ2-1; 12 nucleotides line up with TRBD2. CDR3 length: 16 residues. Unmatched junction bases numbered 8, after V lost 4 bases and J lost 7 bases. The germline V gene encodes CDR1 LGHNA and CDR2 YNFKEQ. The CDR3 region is CASSPATSGGWNEQFF. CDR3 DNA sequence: TGTGCCAGCAGCCCGGCGACTAGCGGGGGTTGGAATGAGCAGTTCTTC.

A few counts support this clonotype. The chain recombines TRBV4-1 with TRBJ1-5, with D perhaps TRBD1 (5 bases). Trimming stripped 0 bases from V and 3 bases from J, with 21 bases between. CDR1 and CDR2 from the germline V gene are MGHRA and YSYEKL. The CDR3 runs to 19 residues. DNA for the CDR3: TGCGCCAGCAGCCAAGAGGCACTAATCACAGGTGTGGACAATCAGCCCCAGCATTTT. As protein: CASSQEALITGVDNQPQHF.

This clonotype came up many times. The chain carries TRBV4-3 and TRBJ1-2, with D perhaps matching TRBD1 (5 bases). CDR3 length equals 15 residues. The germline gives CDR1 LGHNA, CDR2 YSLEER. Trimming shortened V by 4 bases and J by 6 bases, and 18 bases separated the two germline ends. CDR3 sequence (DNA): TGCGCCAGCAGCCGGATGAAGGGAGGGACCCATGGCTACACCTTC. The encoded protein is CASSRMKGGTHGYTF.

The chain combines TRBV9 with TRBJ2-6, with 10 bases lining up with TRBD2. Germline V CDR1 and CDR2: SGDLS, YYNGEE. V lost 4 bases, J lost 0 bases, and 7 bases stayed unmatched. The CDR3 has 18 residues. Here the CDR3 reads CASSSRLAGRSGANVLTF. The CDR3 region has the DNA TGTGCCAGCAGCTCCAGACTAGCGGGCCGCTCTGGGGCCAACGTCCTGACTTTC.

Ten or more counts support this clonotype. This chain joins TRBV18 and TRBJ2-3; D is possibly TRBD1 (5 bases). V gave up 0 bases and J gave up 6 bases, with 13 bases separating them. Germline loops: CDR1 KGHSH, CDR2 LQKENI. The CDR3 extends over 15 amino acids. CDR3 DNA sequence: TGTGCCAGCTCACCACCGTCGGCAGGGTCCGATACGCAGTATTTT. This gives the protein CASSPPSAGSDTQYF. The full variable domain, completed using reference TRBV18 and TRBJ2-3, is NAGVMQNPRHLVRRRGQEARLRCSPMKGHSHVYWYRQLPEEGLKFMVYLQKENIIDESGMPKERFSAEFPKEGPSILRIQQVVRGDSAAYFCASSPPSAGSDTQYFGPGTRLTVL.

The CDR3 DNA follows: TGTGCCAGCAGCTTAGATGCACGGGATACGCAGTATTTT. Amino acid sequence: CASSLDARDTQYF. V gene TRBV7-9 combines with J gene TRBJ2-3; unclear D gene. The CDR3 spans 13 residues. Per the germline V gene, CDR1 is SEHNR and CDR2 is FQNEAQ (reference sequence). V lost 1 base to trimming and J lost 6 bases, with 8 bases between them.

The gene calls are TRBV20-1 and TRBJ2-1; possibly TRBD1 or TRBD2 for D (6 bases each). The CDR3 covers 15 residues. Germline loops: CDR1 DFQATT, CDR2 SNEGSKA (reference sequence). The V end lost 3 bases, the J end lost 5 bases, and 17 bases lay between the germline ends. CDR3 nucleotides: TGCAGTGCTAGCGGGGGCCTAAAGTTGAACAATGAGCAGTTCTTC. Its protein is CSASGGLKLNNEQFF.

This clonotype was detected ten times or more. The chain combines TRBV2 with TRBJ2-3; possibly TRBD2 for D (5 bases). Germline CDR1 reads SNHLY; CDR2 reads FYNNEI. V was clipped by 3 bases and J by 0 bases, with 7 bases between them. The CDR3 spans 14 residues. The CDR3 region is CASSEGGSTDTQYF. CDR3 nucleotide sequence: TGTGCCAGCAGTGAGGGCGGGAGCACAGATACGCAGTATTTT.

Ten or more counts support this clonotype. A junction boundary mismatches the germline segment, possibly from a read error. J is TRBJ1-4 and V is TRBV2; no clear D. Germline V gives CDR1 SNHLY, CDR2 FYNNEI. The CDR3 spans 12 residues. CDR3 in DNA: TGTGCCAGCAGTCCCTTGGAGACGGGTGTCCATTTT. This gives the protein CASSPLETGVHF. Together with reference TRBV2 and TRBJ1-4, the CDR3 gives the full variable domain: EPEVTQTPSHQVTQMGQEVILRCVPISNHLYFYWYRQILGQKVEFLVSFYNNEISEKSEIFDDQFSVERPDGSNFTLKIRSTKLEDSAMYFCASSPLETGVHFGSGTQLSVL.

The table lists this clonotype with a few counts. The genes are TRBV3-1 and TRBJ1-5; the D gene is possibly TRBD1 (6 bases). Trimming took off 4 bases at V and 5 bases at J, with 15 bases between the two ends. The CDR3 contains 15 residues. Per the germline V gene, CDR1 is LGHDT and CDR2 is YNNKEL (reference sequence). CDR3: CASSLGTYRDQPQHF. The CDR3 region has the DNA TGTGCCAGCAGCCTCGGGACCTACAGGGATCAGCCCCAGCATTTT.

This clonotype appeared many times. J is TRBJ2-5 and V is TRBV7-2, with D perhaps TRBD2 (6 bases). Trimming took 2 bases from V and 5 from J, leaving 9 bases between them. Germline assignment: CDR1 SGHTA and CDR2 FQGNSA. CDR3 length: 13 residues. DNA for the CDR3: TGTGCCAGCAGCTTATATGGGAGGGAGACCCAGTACTTC. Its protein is CASSLYGRETQYF. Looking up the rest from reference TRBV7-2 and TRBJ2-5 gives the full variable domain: GAGVSQSPSNKVTEKGKDVELRCDPISGHTALYWYRQSLGQGLEFLIYFQGNSAPDKSGLPSDRFSAERTGGSVSTLTIQRTQQEDSAVYLCASSLYGRETQYFGPGTRLLVL.

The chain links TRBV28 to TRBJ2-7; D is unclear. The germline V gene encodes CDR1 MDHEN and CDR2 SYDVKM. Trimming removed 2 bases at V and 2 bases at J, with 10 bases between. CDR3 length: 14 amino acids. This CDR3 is CASSLGGAPYEQYV. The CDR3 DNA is TGTGCCAGCAGTTTAGGCGGAGCGCCCTACGAGCAGTACGTC.